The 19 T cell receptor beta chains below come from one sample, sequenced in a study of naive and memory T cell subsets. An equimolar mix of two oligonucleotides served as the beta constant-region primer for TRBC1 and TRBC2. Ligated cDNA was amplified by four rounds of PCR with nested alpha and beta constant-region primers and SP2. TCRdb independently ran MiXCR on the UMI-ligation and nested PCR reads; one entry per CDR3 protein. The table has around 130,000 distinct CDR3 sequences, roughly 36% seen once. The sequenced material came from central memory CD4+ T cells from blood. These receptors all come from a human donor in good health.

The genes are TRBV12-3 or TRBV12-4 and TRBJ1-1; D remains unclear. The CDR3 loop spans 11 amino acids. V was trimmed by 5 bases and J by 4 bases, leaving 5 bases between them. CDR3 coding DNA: TGTGCCAGCAGTCGTCGCACTGAAGCTTTCTTT. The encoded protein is CASSRRTEAFF.

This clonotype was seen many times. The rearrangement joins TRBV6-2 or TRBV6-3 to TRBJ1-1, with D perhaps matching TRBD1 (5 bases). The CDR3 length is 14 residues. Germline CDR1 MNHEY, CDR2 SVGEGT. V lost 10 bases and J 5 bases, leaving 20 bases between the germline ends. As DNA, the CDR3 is TGTGCCACCAGCAGGGCGGTGGTTGGGACTGAAGCTTTCTTT. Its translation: CATSRAVVGTEAFF.

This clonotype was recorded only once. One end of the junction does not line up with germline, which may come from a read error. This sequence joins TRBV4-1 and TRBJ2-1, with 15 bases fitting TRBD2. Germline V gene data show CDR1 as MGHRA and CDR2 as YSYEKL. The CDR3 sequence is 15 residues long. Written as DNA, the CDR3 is TGCGCCAGCAGCCAAGCAAGGACTAGCGGGAGGGCCTGGTTTTTC. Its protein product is CASSQARTSGRAWFF.

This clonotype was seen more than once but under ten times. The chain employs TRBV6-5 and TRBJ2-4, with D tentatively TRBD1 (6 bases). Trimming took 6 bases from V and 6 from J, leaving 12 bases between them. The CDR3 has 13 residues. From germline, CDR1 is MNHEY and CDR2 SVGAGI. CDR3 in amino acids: CASRRDRLNIQYF. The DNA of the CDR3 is TGTGCCAGCAGGAGAGACAGGCTAAACATTCAGTACTTC.

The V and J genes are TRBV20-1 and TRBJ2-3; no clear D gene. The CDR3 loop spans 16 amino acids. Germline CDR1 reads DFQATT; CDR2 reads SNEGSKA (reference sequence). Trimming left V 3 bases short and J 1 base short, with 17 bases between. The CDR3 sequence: CSASAANQLGTDTQYF. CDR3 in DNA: TGCAGTGCTAGTGCAGCCAACCAGCTCGGCACAGATACGCAGTATTTT.

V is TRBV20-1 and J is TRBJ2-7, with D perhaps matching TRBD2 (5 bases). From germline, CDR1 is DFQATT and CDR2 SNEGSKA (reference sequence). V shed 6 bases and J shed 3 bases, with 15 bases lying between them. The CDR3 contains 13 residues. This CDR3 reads CSAPLAGSYEQYF. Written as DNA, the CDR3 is TGCAGTGCCCCCTTGGCTGGGAGCTACGAGCAGTACTTC.

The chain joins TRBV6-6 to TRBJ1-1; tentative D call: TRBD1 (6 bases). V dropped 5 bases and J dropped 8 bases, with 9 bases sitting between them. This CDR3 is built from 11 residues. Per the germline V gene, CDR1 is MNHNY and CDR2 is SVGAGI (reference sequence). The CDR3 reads CASSTTGEAFF. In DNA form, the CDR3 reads TGTGCCAGCAGTACAACAGGGGAAGCTTTCTTT.

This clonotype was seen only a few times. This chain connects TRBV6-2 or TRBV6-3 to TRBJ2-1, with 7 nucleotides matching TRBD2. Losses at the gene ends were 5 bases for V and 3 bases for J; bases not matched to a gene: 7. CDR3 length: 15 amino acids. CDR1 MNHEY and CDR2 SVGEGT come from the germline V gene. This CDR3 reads CASSDPASGYNEQFF. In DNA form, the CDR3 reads TGTGCCAGCAGTGATCCGGCTAGCGGCTACAATGAGCAGTTCTTC.

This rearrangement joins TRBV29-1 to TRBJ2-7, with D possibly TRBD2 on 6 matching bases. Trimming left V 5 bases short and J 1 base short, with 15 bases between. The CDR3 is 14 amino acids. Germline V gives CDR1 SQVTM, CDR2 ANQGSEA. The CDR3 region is CSVSEGRRSYEQYF. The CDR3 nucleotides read TGCAGCGTTTCCGAGGGGAGGAGGTCCTACGAGCAGTACTTC.

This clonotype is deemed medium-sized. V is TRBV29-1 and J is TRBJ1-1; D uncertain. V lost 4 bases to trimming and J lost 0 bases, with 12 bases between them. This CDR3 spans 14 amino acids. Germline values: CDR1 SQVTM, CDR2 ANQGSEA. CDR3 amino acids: CSVGSGVMNTEAFF. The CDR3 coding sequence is TGCAGCGTTGGGTCAGGAGTCATGAACACTGAAGCTTTCTTT.

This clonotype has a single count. DNA for the CDR3: TGTGCCAATCGAATCCCTGAGGCGTGGGAAAAACTGTTTTTT. Its translation is CANRIPEAWEKLFF. The rearrangement links TRBV19 to TRBJ1-4; D unresolved. Germline V gives CDR1 LNHDA, CDR2 SQIVND (reference sequence). There are 14 residues in the CDR3. Trimming removed 10 bases at V and 8 bases at J, with 20 bases between.

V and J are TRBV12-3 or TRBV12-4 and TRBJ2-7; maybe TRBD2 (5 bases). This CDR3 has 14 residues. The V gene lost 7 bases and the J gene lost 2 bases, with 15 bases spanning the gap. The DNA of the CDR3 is TGTGCCAGCACCCCCCGCGGACTTCCCTACGAGCAGTACTTC. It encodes CASTPRGLPYEQYF.

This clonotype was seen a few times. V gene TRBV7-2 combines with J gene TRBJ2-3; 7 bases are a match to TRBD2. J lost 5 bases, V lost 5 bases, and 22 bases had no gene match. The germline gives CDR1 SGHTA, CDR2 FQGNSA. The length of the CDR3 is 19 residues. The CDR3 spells CASSRQAGRLKTNIDTQYF. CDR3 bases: TGTGCCAGCAGCAGACAAGCGGGGAGGTTAAAGACCAATATAGATACGCAGTATTTT.

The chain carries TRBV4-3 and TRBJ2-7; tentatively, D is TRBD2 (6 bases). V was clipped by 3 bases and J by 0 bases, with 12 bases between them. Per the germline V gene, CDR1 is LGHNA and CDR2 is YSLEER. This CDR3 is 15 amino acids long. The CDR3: CASSQGLKGSYEQYF. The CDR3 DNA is TGCGCCAGCAGCCAGGGACTTAAGGGCTCCTACGAGCAGTACTTC.

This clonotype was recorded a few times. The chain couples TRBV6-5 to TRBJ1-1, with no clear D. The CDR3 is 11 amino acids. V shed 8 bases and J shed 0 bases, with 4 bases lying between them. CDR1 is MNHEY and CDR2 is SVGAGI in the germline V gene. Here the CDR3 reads CASSMNTEAFF. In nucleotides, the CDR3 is TGTGCCAGCTCCATGAACACTGAAGCTTTCTTT.

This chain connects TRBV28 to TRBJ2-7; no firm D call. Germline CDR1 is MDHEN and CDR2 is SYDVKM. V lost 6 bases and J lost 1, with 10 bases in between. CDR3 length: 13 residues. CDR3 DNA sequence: TGTGCCAGCAGCCAGAGACCTTCCTACGAGCAGTACTTC. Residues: CASSQRPSYEQYF.

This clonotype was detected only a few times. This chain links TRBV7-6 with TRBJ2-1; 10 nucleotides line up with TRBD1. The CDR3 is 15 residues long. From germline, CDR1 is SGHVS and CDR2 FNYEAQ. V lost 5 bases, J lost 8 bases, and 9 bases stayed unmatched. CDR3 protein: CASSMSTGGMYEQFF. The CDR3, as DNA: TGTGCCAGCAGCATGTCGACAGGGGGCATGTATGAGCAGTTCTTC.

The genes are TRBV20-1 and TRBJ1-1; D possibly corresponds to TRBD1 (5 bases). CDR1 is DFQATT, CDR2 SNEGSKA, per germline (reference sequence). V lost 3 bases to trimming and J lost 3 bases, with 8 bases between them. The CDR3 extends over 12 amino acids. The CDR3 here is CSARGGYTEAFF. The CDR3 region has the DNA TGCAGTGCTAGGGGGGGTTACACTGAAGCTTTCTTT.

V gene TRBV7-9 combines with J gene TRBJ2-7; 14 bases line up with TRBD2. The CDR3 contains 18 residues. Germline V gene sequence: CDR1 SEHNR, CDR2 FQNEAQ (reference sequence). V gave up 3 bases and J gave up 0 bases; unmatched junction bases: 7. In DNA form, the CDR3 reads TGTGCCAGCAGCTTCGTGACTAGCGGGAGGGCGTCCTCCTACGAGCAGTACTTC. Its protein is CASSFVTSGRASSYEQYF.